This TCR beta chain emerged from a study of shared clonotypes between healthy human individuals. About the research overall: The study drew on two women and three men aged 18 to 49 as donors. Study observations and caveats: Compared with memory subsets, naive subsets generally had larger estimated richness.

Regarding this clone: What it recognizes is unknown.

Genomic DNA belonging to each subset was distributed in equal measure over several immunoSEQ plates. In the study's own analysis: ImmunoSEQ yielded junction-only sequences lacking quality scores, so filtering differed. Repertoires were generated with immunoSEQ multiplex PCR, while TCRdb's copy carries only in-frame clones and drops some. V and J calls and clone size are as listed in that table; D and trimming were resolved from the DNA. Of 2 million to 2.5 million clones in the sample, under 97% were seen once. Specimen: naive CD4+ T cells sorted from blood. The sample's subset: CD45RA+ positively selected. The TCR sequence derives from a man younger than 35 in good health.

The chain's CDR3 is CASSWERGGTFEQYF. The CDR3 DNA is TGTGCCAGCAGCTGGGAGAGGGGAGGAACTTTCGAGCAGTACTTC. The chain couples TRBV7-2 to TRBJ2-7, with D perhaps TRBD2 (6 bases). The CDR3 totals 15 residues. Germline V gene data show CDR1 as SGHTA and CDR2 as FQGNSA. Trimming shortened V by 4 bases and J by 6 bases, and 19 bases separated the two germline ends.